The subject of this entry is one T cell receptor beta chain. This specimen belongs to a study of T cells after yellow fever vaccination. This CDR3 is built from 17 residues. CDR1 is LGHNA and CDR2 is YSLEER in the germline V gene. V was shortened by 0 bases and J by 5 bases, with 16 bases between the two germline ends. TCRdb processed the 5' RACE reads anew with MiXCR; each CDR3 protein has one entry. The sample carries roughly 320,000 distinct CDR3 sequences, about 10% recorded once. J is TRBJ2-2 and V is TRBV4-3; D possibly matches TRBD1 or TRBD2 (7 bases each). Sequencing used CD4+ T cells sorted from PBMCs, obtained 45 days after the yellow fever booster vaccination. This clonotype originated in a man aged 18 to 29 who received the YFV17D yellow fever vaccine. The CDR3 coding sequence is TGCGCCAGCAGCCAAGATCTGGTCAGGGGGGGAACCGGGGAGCTGTTTTTT. This sequence encodes CASSQDLVRGGTGELFF.